The 4 T cell receptor beta chains given below trace back to one sample, sequenced in a study of technical replicates of blood from a handful of donors (TCRdb year 2017). The receptor library was made with the immunoSEQ multiplex PCR assay. TCRdb stores this immuneACCESS table with in-frame sequences only. Part of the clones is absent; in the studies checked, under half of the shortfall reflects unresolved V genes, and no reason is known for the rest. Counted in this sample were about 94,000 clones; 95% to 97% of them appeared once. Together, the top ten hold about 0.34% of the sample. Specimen: T cells isolated from PBMCs. Source of these receptors: a human donor in good health.

The chain combines TRBV27 with TRBJ2-1; 10 bases fit TRBD2. CDR1 is MNHEY and CDR2 is SMNVEV in the germline V gene (reference sequence). Trimming took 3 bases from V and 4 from J; bases not matched to a gene: 0. The CDR3 length is 14 residues. CDR3 amino acids: CASSLTSGYNEQFF. Here the CDR3 DNA reads TGTGCCAGCAGTTTGACTAGCGGGTACAATGAGCAGTTCTTC.

CDR3 in amino acids: CASSRGWGGGGGRDQETQYF. In nucleotides, the CDR3 is TGCGCCAGCAGTCGGGGGTGGGGGGGAGGCGGAGGGAGGGACCAAGAGACCCAGTACTTC. The chain recombines TRBV23-1 with TRBJ2-5, with TRBD2 matching 7 bases. TRBV23-1 is an ORF; its function is uncertain. V lost 4 bases to trimming and J lost 0 bases; unmatched junction nucleotides: 20. This CDR3 has 20 residues.

The V gene is TRBV10-1, the J gene TRBJ2-2, with 11 bases that match TRBD2. Trimming at V came to 0 bases and at J to 6 bases, leaving 6 bases not matched to a gene. CDR3 length: 17 residues. Germline V gene lookup returns CDR1 WNHNN and CDR2 SYGVQD (reference sequence). Written as DNA, the CDR3 is TGCGCCAGCAGTGAGTCCCCGAGACTAGCGGGACCCGGGGAGCTGTTTTTT. The encoded protein is CASSESPRLAGPGELFF.

The chain has TRBV6-1 and TRBJ2-2; no definite D call. Looked up from germline, CDR1 is MNHNS and CDR2 is SASEGT. V lost 8 bases to trimming and J lost 5 bases, with 6 bases between them. The CDR3 is made up of 11 amino acids. Here the CDR3 DNA reads TGTGCCAGCTTCAGAACCGGGGAGCTGTTTTTT. It is translated as CASFRTGELFF.